This T cell receptor (beta chain) was retrieved from a study of T cell responses to AZD1222 COVID-19 vaccine. The data were produced by immunoSEQ multiplex PCR, yet TCRdb's version contains in-frame clones alone and is incomplete. The top ten hold approximately 17% of the sample, which has 150,000 to 180,000 clones, over 85% seen once. CDR1 and CDR2 from the germline V gene are SGHDT and YYEEEE. The CDR3 extends over 14 amino acids. V shed 4 bases, J shed 5 bases, and the junction held 7 bases outside the gene matches. This specimen consisted of peripheral blood, obtained on day 0 of AZD1222 vaccination. The TCR was taken from an adult in good health. The rearrangement uses TRBV5-6 and TRBJ2-5; 8 positions match TRBD1. In DNA, the CDR3 is TGTGCCAGCAGCCACGGACAGGGCGGGGAGACCCAGTACTTC. Its protein product is CASSHGQGGETQYF.